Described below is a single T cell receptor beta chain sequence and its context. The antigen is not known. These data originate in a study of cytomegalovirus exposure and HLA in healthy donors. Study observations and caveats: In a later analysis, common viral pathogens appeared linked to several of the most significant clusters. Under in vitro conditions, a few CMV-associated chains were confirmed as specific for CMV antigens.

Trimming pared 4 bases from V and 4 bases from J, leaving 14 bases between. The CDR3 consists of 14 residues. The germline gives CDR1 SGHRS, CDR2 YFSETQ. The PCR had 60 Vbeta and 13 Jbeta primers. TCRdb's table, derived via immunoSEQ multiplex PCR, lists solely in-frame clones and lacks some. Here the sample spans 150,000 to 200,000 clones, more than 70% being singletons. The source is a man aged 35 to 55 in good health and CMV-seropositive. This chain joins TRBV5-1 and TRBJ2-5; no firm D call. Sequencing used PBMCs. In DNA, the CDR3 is TGCGCCAGCAGCCCCAGTCCCCGAGGAGAGACCCAGTACTTC. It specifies CASSPSPRGETQYF.